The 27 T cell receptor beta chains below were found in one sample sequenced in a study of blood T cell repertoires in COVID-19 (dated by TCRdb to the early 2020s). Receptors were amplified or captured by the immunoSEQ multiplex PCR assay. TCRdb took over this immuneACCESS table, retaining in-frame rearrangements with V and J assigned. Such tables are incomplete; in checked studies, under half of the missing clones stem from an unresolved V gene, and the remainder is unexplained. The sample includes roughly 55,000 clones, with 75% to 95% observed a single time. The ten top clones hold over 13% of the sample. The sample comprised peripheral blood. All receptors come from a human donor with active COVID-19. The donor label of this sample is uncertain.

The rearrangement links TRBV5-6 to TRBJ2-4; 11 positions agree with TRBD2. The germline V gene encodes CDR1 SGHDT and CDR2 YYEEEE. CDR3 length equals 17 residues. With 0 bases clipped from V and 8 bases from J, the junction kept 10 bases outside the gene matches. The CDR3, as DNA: TGTGCCAGCAGCTTGGTGGCTAGCGGGAGGTCCAAGGACATTCAGTACTTC. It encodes CASSLVASGRSKDIQYF.

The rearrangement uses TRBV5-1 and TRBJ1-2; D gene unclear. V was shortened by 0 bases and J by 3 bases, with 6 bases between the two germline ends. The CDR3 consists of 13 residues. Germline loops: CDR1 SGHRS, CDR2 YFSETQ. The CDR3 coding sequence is TGCGCCAGCAGCTTGGCGCAGGACTATGGCTACACCTTC. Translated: CASSLAQDYGYTF.

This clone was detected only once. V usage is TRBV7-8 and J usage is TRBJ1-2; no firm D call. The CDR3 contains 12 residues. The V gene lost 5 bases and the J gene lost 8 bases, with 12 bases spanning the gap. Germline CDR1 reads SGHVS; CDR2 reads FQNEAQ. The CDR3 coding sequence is TGTGCCAGCAGCAGTCGAAGTCAGGGCTACACCTTC. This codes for CASSSRSQGYTF.

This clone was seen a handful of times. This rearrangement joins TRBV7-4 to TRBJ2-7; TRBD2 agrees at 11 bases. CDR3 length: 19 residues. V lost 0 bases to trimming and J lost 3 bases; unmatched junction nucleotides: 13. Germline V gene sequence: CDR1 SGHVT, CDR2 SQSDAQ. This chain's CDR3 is CASSLAKLAGASTNYEQYV. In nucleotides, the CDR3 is TGTGCCAGCAGCTTAGCCAAACTAGCGGGGGCCTCAACAAACTACGAGCAGTACGTC.

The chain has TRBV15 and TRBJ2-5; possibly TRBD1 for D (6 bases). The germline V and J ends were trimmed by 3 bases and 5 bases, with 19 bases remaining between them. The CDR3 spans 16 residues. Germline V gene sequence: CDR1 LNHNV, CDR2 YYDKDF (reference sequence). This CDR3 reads CATSSRSGAQGETQYF. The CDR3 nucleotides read TGTGCCACCAGCAGCCGCTCGGGCGCCCAGGGGGAGACCCAGTACTTC. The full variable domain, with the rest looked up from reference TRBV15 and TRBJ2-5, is DAMVIQNPRYQVTQFGKPVTLSCSQTLNHNVMYWYQQKSSQAPKLLFHYYDKDFNNEADTPDNFQSRRPNTSFCFLDIRSPGLGDTAMYLCATSSRSGAQGETQYFGPGTRLLVL.

CDR3 sequence (DNA): TGTGCCAGCAAGCCGACATCTTTCTATAGCAATCAGCCCCAGCATTTT. Encoded protein: CASKPTSFYSNQPQHF. The V call is TRBV27, the J call TRBJ1-5, with D unresolved. The CDR3 runs to 16 residues. V was pared by 7 bases and J by 0 bases, with 16 bases between. Germline lookup yields CDR1 MNHEY and CDR2 SMNVEV (reference sequence).

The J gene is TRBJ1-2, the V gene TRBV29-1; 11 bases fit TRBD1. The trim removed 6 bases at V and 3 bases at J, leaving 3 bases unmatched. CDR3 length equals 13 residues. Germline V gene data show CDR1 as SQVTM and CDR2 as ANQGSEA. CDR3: CSVWTGGDYGYTF. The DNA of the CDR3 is TGCAGCGTCTGGACAGGGGGCGACTATGGCTACACCTTC.

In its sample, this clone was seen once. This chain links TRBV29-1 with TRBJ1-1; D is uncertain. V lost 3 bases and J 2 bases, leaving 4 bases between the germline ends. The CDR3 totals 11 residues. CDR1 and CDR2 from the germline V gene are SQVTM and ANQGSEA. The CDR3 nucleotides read TGCAGCGTTGACCGTAACACTGAAGCTTTCTTT. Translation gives CSVDRNTEAFF.

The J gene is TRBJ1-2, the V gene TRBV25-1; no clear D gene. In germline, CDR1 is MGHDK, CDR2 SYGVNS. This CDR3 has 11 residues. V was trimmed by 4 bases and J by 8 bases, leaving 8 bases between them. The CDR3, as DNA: TGTGCCAGCAGTGCATTAGAAGGCTACACCTTC. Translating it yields CASSALEGYTF.

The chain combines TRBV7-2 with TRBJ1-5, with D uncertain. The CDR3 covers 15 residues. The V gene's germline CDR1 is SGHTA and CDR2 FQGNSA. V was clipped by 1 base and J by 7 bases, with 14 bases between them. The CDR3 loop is CASSLGGGQYQPQHF. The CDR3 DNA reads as TGTGCCAGCAGCTTAGGGGGAGGGCAGTACCAGCCCCAGCATTTT.

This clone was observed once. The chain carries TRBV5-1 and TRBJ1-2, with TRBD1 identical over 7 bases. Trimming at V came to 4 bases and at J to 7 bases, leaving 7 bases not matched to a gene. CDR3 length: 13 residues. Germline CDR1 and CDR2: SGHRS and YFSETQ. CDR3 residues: CASSPGTEGGYTF. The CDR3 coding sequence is TGCGCCAGCAGCCCCGGGACAGAGGGTGGCTACACCTTC. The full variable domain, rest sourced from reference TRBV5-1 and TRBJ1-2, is KAGVTQTPRYLIKTRGQQVTLSCSPISGHRSVSWYQQTPGQGLQFLFEYFSETQRNKGNFPGRFSGRQFSNSRSEMNVSTLELGDSALYLCASSPGTEGGYTFGSGTRLTVV.

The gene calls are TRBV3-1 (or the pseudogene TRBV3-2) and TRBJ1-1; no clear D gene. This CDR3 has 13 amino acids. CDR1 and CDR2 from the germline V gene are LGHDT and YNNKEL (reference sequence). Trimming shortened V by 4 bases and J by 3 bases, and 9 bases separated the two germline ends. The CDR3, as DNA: TGTGCCAGCAGCCGCGGGGTGGACACTGAAGCTTTCTTT. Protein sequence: CASSRGVDTEAFF.

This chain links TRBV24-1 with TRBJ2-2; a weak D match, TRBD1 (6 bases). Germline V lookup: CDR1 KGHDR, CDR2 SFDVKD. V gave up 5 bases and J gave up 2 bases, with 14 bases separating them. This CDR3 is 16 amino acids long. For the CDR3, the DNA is TGTGCCACCAGTGTAGGTGGACAGCTAAACACCGGGGAGCTGTTTTTT. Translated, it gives CATSVGGQLNTGELFF.

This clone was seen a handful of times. The CDR3 loop is CASSPVGGQGSYQPQHF. The CDR3 DNA follows: TGCGCCAGCAGCCCGGTAGGCGGACAGGGGTCCTATCAGCCCCAGCATTTT. The chain is built from TRBV5-1 and TRBJ1-5; 9 bases are shared with TRBD1. Germline-derived CDR1 and CDR2 are SGHRS and YFSETQ. The CDR3 runs 17 residues. The J segment lost 5 bases and the V segment lost 4 bases, leaving 13 bases of the junction unmatched.

As DNA, the CDR3 is TGCGCCGGGCCGGGGAGGGGTTCGTACGAGCAGTACGTC. Protein product: CAGPGRGSYEQYV. The gene calls are TRBV5-1 and TRBJ2-7, with TRBD2 matching over 7 bases. J gave up 4 bases and V 10 bases, and 11 bases lay outside the gene matches. This CDR3 has 13 amino acids. Germline lookup yields CDR1 SGHRS and CDR2 YFSETQ.

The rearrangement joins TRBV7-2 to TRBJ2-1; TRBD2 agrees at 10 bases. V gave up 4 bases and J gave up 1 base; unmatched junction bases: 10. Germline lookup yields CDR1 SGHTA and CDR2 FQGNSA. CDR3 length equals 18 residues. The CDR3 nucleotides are TGTGCCAGCAGCTCCAGATATGAGCGGGGGGGGTCCTACAATGAGCAGTTCTTC. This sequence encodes CASSSRYERGGSYNEQFF.

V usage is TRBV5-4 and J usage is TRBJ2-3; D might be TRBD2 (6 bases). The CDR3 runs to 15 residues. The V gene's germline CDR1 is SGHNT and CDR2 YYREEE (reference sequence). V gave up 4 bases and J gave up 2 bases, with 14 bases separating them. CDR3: CASSDPGTYTDTQYF. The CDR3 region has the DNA TGTGCCAGCAGCGACCCCGGGACTTACACAGATACGCAGTATTTT.

The DNA of the CDR3 is TGTGCCAGCAGCCCCCGCAGGAAAGGCTACACCTTC. This gives the protein CASSPRRKGYTF. The chain combines TRBV5-4 with TRBJ1-2; D call uncertain. The CDR3 spans 12 residues. Germline V gene lookup returns CDR1 SGHNT and CDR2 YYREEE (reference sequence). The V end lost 4 bases, the J end lost 8 bases, and 12 bases lay between the germline ends.

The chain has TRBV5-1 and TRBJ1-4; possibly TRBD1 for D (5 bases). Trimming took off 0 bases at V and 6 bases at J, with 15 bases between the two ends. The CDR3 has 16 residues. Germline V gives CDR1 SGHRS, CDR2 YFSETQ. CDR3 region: CASSLVSGRADEKLFF. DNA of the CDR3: TGCGCCAGCAGCTTGGTGTCGGGCAGGGCCGATGAAAAACTGTTTTTT.

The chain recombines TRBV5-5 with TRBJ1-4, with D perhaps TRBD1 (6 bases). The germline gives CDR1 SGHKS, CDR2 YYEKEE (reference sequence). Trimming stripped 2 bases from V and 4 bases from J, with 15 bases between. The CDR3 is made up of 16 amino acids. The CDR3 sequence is CASSFEGRGHNEKLFF. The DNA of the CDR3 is TGTGCCAGCAGCTTCGAGGGGAGGGGACATAATGAAAAACTGTTTTTT.

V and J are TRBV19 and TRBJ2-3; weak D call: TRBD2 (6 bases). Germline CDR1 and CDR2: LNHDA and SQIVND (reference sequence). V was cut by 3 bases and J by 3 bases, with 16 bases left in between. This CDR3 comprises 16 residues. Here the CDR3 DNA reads TGTGCCAGTAGTATGAGGAGCGGGTCTTTTACAGATACGCAGTATTTT. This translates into CASSMRSGSFTDTQYF.

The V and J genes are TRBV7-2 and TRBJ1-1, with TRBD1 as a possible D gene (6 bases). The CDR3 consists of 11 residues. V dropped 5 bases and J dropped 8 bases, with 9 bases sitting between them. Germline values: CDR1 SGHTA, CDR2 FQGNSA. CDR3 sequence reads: CASSPDREAFF. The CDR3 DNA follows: TGTGCCAGCAGCCCGGACAGAGAAGCTTTCTTT.

CDR3 sequence reads: CASSSFGGRPNEKLFF. CDR3 sequence (DNA): TGTGCCAGCAGTTCTTTCGGCGGCCGACCGAATGAAAAACTGTTTTTT. The chain recombines TRBV6-2 or TRBV6-3 with TRBJ1-4; D gene ambiguous. Germline loops: CDR1 MNHEY, CDR2 SVGEGT. This CDR3 contains 16 residues. The V gene lost 4 bases and the J gene lost 5 bases, with 17 bases spanning the gap.

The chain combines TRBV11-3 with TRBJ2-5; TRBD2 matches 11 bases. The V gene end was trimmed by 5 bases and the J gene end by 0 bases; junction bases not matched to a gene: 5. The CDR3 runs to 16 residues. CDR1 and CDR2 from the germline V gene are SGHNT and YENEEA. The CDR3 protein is CASSPRGLADQETQYF. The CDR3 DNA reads TGTGCCAGCAGCCCCCGGGGACTAGCGGACCAAGAGACCCAGTACTTC.

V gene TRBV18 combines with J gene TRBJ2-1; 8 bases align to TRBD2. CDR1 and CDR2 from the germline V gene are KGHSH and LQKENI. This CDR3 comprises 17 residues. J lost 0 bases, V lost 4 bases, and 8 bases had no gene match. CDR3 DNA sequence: TGTGCCAGCTCACTATCCATAGCGGGAAGCTCCTACAATGAGCAGTTCTTC. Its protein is CASSLSIAGSSYNEQFF.

CDR3 region: CASSPEDFSYEQYF. The CDR3 DNA follows: TGTGCCAGCTCACCAGAGGACTTCTCCTACGAGCAGTACTTC. The V call is TRBV18, the J call TRBJ2-7; possible D gene TRBD2, 5 bases. CDR3 length: 14 amino acids. Per the germline V gene, CDR1 is KGHSH and CDR2 is LQKENI. Trimming took 2 bases from V and 0 from J, leaving 8 bases between them. The complete variable domain, with remaining parts taken from reference TRBV18 and TRBJ2-7, reads NAGVMQNPRHLVRRRGQEARLRCSPMKGHSHVYWYRQLPEEGLKFMVYLQKENIIDESGMPKERFSAEFPKEGPSILRIQQVVRGDSAAYFCASSPEDFSYEQYFGPGTRLTVT.

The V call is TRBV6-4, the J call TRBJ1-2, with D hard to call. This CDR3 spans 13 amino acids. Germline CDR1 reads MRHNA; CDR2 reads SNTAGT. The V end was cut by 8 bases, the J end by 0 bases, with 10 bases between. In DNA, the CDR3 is TGTGCCAGCCGAGAGGCACCTAACTATGGCTACACCTTC. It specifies CASREAPNYGYTF.